This T cell receptor beta chain was identified during a study of OX40 agonist ivuxolimab in advanced cancers. Study-level findings and limits: Patients who responded partially at 0.1-3.0 mg/kg showed clonal expansion ranking among the lowest.

Regarding this clone: Its antigen is still unknown.

Measured with immunoSEQ multiplex PCR; TCRdb has only the in-frame clones, and not every one. This table holds under 80,000 clones, about 92% found once. The germline V gene encodes CDR1 KGHSH and CDR2 LQKENI. The CDR3 contains 16 residues. The V end was cut by 2 bases, the J end by 7 bases, with 20 bases between. The starting material was CD4+ or CD8+ T cells sorted from blood, obtained in a trial of the OX40 agonist ivuxolimab. The TCR was taken from an adult with an advanced solid tumor such as melanoma, head and neck, liver or kidney cancer. The chain combines TRBV18 with TRBJ2-5; possibly TRBD2 for D (6 bases). The CDR3: CASSPELASASGTQYF. In DNA, the CDR3 is TGTGCCAGCTCACCAGAATTGGCTAGCGCGTCAGGGACCCAGTACTTC.